This T cell receptor (beta chain) derives from a study of T cells in Graves' hyperthyroidism and ophthalmopathy. V was pared by 4 bases and J by 0 bases, with 17 bases between. CDR3 length: 16 residues. Germline-derived CDR1 and CDR2 are SGHRS and YFSETQ. RNA transcripts provided the source from which TCR beta CDR3 regions were amplified. In the first-round RT-PCR of the TCR CDR3, the HTBI primer set was used. From the multiplex PCR reads, TCRdb called clonotypes with MiXCR, one entry per CDR3 protein. This table holds around 500,000 distinct CDR3 sequences, 16% found once. This clonotype came up many times.

The sequence was collected from a woman aged 30 to 39 with Graves' ophthalmopathy. The chain recombines TRBV5-1 with TRBJ2-7; D is perhaps TRBD2 (5 bases). The sample consisted of blood. CDR3 region: CASSALPAEVSYEQYF. CDR3 bases: TGCGCCAGCAGCGCCCTCCCAGCGGAGGTCTCCTACGAGCAGTACTTC.